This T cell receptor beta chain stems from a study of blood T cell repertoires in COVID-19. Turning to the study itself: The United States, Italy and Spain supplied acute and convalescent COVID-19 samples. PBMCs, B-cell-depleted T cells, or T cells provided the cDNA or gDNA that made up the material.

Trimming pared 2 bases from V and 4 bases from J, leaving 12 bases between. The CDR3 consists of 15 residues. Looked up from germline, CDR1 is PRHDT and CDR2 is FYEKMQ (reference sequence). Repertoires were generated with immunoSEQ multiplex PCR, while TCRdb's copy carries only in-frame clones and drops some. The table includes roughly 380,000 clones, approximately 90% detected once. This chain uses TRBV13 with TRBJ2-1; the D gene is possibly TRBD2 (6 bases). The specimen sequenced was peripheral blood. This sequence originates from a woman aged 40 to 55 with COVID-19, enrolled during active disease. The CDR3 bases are TGTGCCAGCAGCTTAAGAGCGGGCAAATACAATGAGCAGTTCTTC. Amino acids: CASSLRAGKYNEQFF.